This T cell receptor (beta chain) emerged from a study of OX40 agonist ivuxolimab in advanced cancers. For the wider study: Ivuxolimab, which targeted the costimulatory receptor OX40 (CD134), was an agonistic, fully human IgG2 monoclonal antibody. Intravenous ivuxolimab was administered to patients every 2 weeks at six dose levels: 0.01, 0.1, 0.3, 1.5, 3 and 10 mg/kg. Of the approximately 54 dose-escalation patients, hepatocellular carcinoma was present in around 19, melanoma in some 15, renal cell carcinoma in 9 and head and neck cancer in 9. The dose-escalation cohort was 82.7% male with a mean age of about 54 years, ranging from about 20 to 85. Prior anti-PD-1, anti-PD-L1 or anti-CTLA-4 therapy was permitted, and 40% of dose-escalation patients had received checkpoint inhibitors. Three dose-escalation patients achieved partial responses, one with hepatocellular carcinoma and two with cutaneous melanoma. Peripheral TCRbeta sequencing was intended to test whether TCR sequence diversity was altered and clonal T-cell expansion was caused by ivuxolimab. The paper covers the monotherapy dose-escalation part of the phase I ivuxolimab trial, which included N of about 50 patients. The paper's findings and limits, for the study overall: The antigen specificity of the clonally expanded peripheral T cells was not determined. Low levels of normalized T-cell clonal expansion were also seen in some patients who did not respond. After ivuxolimab, more expanded clones were found on average in CD8+ T cells than in CD4+ T cells. Clonal expansion of both CD4+ and CD8+ blood T cells was observed from baseline to week 6 at doses 0.1 to 3.0 mg/kg. In partial responders in the 0.1-3.0 mg/kg groups, normalized peripheral clonal expansion was found to be among the lowest, especially among CD8+ T cells.

For sequencing of the TCRbeta CDR3 region, genomic DNA was extracted from the sorted cells. The immunoSEQ Assay was used to sequence the TCRbeta CDR3 regions. TCRdb took this table from immuneACCESS and kept in-frame rearrangements with V and J called. Such tables lack part of the clones; where checked against another copy, unresolved V genes explain under half of the gap, and the rest is unexplained. This sample is represented by 35,000 to 45,000 clones; 84% of them were singletons. Roughly 18% of the sample goes to the ten largest clones. A note on this clone: Its recognized antigen is unknown. It has no much larger one-base neighbor in the sample; base qualities were not kept.

The cysteine opens and the phenylalanine closes a CDR3 of 14 amino acids. Of the read, only the CDR3 DNA is kept; its 42 bases are in frame from base 1. Ends trimmed: V by 3 bases, J by 5 bases; bases unmatched to a gene: 7. From the germline V gene, CDR1 is SGHRS and CDR2 is YFSETQ. The trial excluded patients who had a history of autoimmune disease or who were on systemic immunosuppression. Peripheral blood for TCR sequencing was collected from all dose cohorts at baseline, on cycle 4 day 1, and on cycle 7 day 1. Samples came from an open-label, multicenter, first-in-human phase I dose-escalation trial of ivuxolimab. Adults with locally advanced or metastatic head and neck squamous cell, hepatocellular, melanoma or renal cell carcinoma were enrolled in the trial. Before TCR sequencing, CD4+ T cells and CD8+ T cells from peripheral blood were sorted into separate populations.

The chain is encoded by TRBV5-1 joined to TRBJ2-7; TRBD1 agrees with 8 junctional bases. The sequences come from CD4+ or CD8+ T cells sorted from blood, collected in a trial of the OX40 agonist ivuxolimab. The TCR originated in an adult with an advanced solid tumor such as melanoma, head and neck, liver or kidney cancer. The CDR3 protein sequence reads: CASSWTGNPDEQYF. The nucleotides are TGCGCCAGCAGCTGGACAGGGAATCCGGACGAGCAGTACTTC.